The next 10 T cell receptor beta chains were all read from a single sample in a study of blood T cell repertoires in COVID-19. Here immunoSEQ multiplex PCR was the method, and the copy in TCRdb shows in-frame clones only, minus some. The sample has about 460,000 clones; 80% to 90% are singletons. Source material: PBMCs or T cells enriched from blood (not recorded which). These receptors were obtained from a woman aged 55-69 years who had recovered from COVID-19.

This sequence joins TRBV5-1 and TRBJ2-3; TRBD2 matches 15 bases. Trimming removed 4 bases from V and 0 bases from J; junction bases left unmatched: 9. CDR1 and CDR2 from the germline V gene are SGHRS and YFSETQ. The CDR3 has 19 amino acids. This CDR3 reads CASSLGTSGGISSTDTQYF. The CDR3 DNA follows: TGCGCCAGCAGCCTGGGGACTAGCGGGGGGATCTCTAGCACAGATACGCAGTATTTT.

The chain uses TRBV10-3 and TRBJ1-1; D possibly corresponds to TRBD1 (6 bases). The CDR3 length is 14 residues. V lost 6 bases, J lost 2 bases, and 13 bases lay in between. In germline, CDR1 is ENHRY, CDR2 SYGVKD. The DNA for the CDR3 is TGTGCCATCAGGACCTTGGACAGAAACACTGAAGCTTTCTTT. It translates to CAIRTLDRNTEAFF.

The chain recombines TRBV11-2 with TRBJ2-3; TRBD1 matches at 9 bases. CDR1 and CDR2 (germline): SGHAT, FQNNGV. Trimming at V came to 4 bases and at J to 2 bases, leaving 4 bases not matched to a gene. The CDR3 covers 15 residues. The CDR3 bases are TGTGCCAGCAGCTGGACAGGGGCGGACACAGATACGCAGTATTTT. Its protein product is CASSWTGADTDTQYF.

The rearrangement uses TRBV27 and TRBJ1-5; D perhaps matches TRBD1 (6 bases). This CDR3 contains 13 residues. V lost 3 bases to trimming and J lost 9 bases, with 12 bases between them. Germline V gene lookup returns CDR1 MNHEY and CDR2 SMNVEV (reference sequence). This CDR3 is CASSFGVRGPQHF. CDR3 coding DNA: TGTGCCAGCAGTTTCGGGGTCAGGGGGCCCCAGCATTTT.

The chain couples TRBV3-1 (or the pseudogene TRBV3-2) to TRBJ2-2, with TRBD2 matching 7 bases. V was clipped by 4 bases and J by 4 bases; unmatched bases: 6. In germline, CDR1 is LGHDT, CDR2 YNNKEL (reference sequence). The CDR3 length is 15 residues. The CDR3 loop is CASSPLGGGTGELFF. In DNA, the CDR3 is TGTGCCAGCAGCCCTTTGGGGGGGGGCACCGGGGAGCTGTTTTTT.

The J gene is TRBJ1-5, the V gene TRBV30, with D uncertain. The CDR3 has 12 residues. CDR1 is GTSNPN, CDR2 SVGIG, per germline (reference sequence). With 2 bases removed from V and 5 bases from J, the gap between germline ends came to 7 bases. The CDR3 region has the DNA TGTGCCTGGAGTTTTCCCGATCAGCCCCAGCATTTT. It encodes CAWSFPDQPQHF.

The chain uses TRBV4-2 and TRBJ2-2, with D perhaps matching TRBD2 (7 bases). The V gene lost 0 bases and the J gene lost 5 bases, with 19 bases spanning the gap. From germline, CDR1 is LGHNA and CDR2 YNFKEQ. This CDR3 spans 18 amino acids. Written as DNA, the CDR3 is TGTGCCAGCAGCCAAGAATTTCCGGGGGGCGGAAGAACCGGGGAGCTGTTTTTT. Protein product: CASSQEFPGGGRTGELFF.

The CDR3 coding sequence is TGTGCCAGTGACAGGGGTTCCTACAATGAGCAGTTCTTC. It yields the protein CASDRGSYNEQFF. V usage is TRBV7-9 and J usage is TRBJ2-1; 8 bases fit TRBD1. CDR3 length equals 13 residues. V lost 9 bases and J lost 1; bases outside the gene matches: 2. Germline V gene lookup returns CDR1 SEHNR and CDR2 FQNEAQ (reference sequence).

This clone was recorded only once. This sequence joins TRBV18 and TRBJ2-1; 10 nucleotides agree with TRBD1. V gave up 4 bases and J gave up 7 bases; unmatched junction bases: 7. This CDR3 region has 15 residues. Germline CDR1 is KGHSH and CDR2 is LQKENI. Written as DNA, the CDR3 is TGTGCCAGCTCACTTAGACAGGGGGCCGGGAATGAGCAGTTCTTC. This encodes CASSLRQGAGNEQFF.

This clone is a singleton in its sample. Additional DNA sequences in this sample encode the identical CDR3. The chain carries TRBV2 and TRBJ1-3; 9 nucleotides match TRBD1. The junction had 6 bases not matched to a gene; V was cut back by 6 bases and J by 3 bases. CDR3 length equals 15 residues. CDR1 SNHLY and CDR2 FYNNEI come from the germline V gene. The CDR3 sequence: CASSRGQGGGNTIYF. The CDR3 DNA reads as TGTGCCAGCAGCCGGGGACAGGGTGGTGGAAACACCATATATTTT.